What follows is one T cell receptor beta chain and its context. In the original analysis: How many nucleated cells were present was estimated from reference gene primer amplification. The table came from immunoSEQ multiplex PCR; TCRdb's copy has only in-frame clones and leaves some out. The V and J calls and clone size come from that table; D and trimming were worked out from the DNA. The data show 200,000 to 250,000 clones, about 80% seen once. Per germline, CDR1 MNHNS and CDR2 SASEGT. The CDR3 length is 15 residues. Trimming left V 1 base short and J 3 bases short, with 13 bases between. The sample comes from a study of blood T cell repertoires in COVID-19. Turning to the study itself: Italy, Spain and the United States were the sources of the convalescent and acute COVID-19 samples. Sources were T cells, B-cell-depleted T cells, or PBMCs; the material itself was cDNA or gDNA.

Sequencing was performed on peripheral blood. The sequence was collected from an elderly woman with COVID-19, enrolled during active disease. The chain links TRBV6-1 to TRBJ2-7, with TRBD2 as a possible D gene (5 bases). In nucleotides, the CDR3 is TGTGCCAGCAGTGAAGAGGAGGCCGTCATCTACGAGCAGTACTTC. This encodes CASSEEEAVIYEQYF.